This T cell receptor (beta chain) was sequenced in a study of cytomegalovirus exposure and HLA in healthy donors. The study ran its PCR with 60 Vbeta and 13 Jbeta primers. The method was immunoSEQ multiplex PCR; TCRdb's version includes in-frame clones alone and lacks a portion of them. Seen here are 100,000 to 150,000 clones, 78% observed once, and the top ten hold less than 2%. This CDR3 spans 17 amino acids. Germline V gene data show CDR1 as MDHEN and CDR2 as SYDVKM. V was cut by 5 bases and J by 0 bases, with 19 bases left in between. V gene TRBV28 combines with J gene TRBJ1-1; no definite D call. The receptor's source is a woman in her thirties or forties in good health and CMV-seronegative. Sequencing was done on a sample of PBMCs. The CDR3 bases are TGTGCCAGCAGTCGTAGCGGGAGTGGGGTCGTGAACACTGAAGCTTTCTTT. It is translated as CASSRSGSGVVNTEAFF.